The 3 T cell receptor beta chains below were found in one sample sequenced in a study of T cell repertoires in cytomegalovirus infection. These TCRs' antigens remain unknown. TCRdb re-analysed the reads in MiXCR, keeping a single row per CDR3 protein. Counted here are fewer than 1,000,000 distinct CDR3 sequences, around 29% occurring once; the ten biggest clones make up over 11%. Sequencing used cultured CD8+ T cells from PBMCs, obtained from culture after CMV antigen stimulation. These receptors were obtained from a human donor in good health (CMV status not recorded). Some clones in this sample may be carry-over from other donors' samples.

This clonotype was found a few times. The chain employs TRBV7-9 and TRBJ1-2; D is ambiguous. Trimming removed 1 base from V and 4 bases from J, with 13 bases in between. The CDR3 is 15 residues long. The germline CDR1 and CDR2 sequences are SEHNR and FQNEAQ (reference sequence). CDR3 amino acids: CASSLEAGFLYGYTF. CDR3 bases: TGTGCCAGCAGCTTAGAAGCAGGCTTTCTCTATGGCTACACCTTC.

CDR3 amino acids: CSVYRGKGTYEQYF. CDR3 bases: TGCAGCGTCTACAGGGGAAAGGGGACCTACGAGCAGTACTTC. The chain employs TRBV29-1 and TRBJ2-7; 7 bases are shared with TRBD1. Germline lookup yields CDR1 SQVTM and CDR2 ANQGSEA. The CDR3 covers 14 residues. Unmatched junction bases numbered 10, after V lost 6 bases and J lost 2 bases.

The V gene is TRBV12-3 or TRBV12-4, the J gene TRBJ2-2; 8 bases fit TRBD1. V lost 5 bases and J lost 4; bases outside the gene matches: 9. The CDR3 is 16 residues long. The CDR3 DNA follows: TGTGCCAGCAGTGTAGACAGGGGTCGAGGCACCGGGGAGCTGTTTTTT. Protein: CASSVDRGRGTGELFF.